Listed below are T cell receptor beta chains from one sample, sequenced in a study of T cells in Graves' hyperthyroidism and ophthalmopathy. MiXCR was run by TCRdb on the multiplex PCR reads, yielding one entry per CDR3 protein. The table lists fewer than 850,000 distinct CDR3 sequences, 17% of them singletons, with roughly a sixth in the top ten. The material sequenced was blood. Receptor source: a middle-aged man with Graves' hyperthyroidism. Both conserved end residues are part of each CDR3. D genes are given only for firm matches. Expanded clones are given a class, and other clones once, few, many or no size at all.

clone_size	d_call	v_call	j_call	cdr3_aa	cdr3_nt
NA	NA	TRBV28	TRBJ1-6	CASSTTGSANSPLHF	TGTGCCAGCAGTACGACAGGTTCCGCAAATTCACCCCTCCACTTT
NA	TRBD1	TRBV5-1	TRBJ1-1	CASSGTGASVNTEAFF	TGCGCCAGCAGCGGGACAGGAGCTTCGGTGAACACTGAAGCTTTCTTT
few	TRBD1	TRBV28	TRBJ1-2	CASSPPQGARYGYTF	TGTGCCAGCAGCCCCCCCCAGGGGGCGCGGTATGGCTACACCTTC
many	NA	TRBV28	TRBJ2-7	CASSPGLRYEQYF	TGTGCCAGCAGCCCGGGACTCCGCTACGAGCAGTACTTC
many	TRBD2	TRBV28	TRBJ2-5	CASSLLAGEWEETQYF	TGTGCCAGCAGCTTACTAGCGGGAGAATGGGAAGAGACCCAGTACTTC
few	NA	TRBV7-2	TRBJ1-3	CASTPRRSSGNTIYF	TGTGCCAGCACCCCCAGAAGGAGCTCTGGAAACACCATATATTTT
NA	NA	TRBV7-9	TRBJ2-1	CASRSNRGHLFSYNEQFF	TGTGCCAGCAGATCAAATAGGGGACATCTATTCTCCTACAATGAGCAGTTCTTC
many	NA	TRBV11-2	TRBJ2-1	CASCYGAGRDNEQFF	TGTGCCAGCTGCTACGGGGCGGGACGGGACAATGAGCAGTTCTTC
many	NA	TRBV10-3	TRBJ2-2	CAIRVSGTGELFF	TGTGCCATCAGGGTCTCGGGAACCGGGGAGCTGTTTTTT
NA	TRBD2	TRBV20-1	TRBJ2-5	CSAREAGGPVEETQYF	TGCAGTGCTAGAGAGGCGGGAGGGCCGGTGGAAGAGACCCAGTACTTC
many	NA	TRBV28	TRBJ2-7	CASSLFHRLGEQYF	TGTGCCAGCAGTTTATTCCACAGGCTGGGCGAGCAGTACTTC
NA	NA	TRBV29-1	TRBJ2-3	CSVERRSSTDTQYF	TGCAGCGTTGAACGGCGTAGTAGCACAGATACGCAGTATTTT
many	TRBD1	TRBV18	TRBJ1-1	CASSPTGQGGTEAFF	TGTGCCAGCTCACCGACGGGACAGGGGGGAACTGAAGCTTTCTTT
NA	TRBD1	TRBV3-1	TRBJ1-5	CASSQGTGTTQPQHF	TGTGCCAGCAGCCAGGGGACAGGGACGACACAGCCCCAGCATTTT
many	NA	TRBV2	TRBJ2-1	CASNGWTAPYNEQFF	TGTGCCAGCAACGGTTGGACGGCGCCCTACAATGAGCAGTTCTTC
many	NA	TRBV7-2	TRBJ1-1	CASSSKGPVAFF	TGTGCCAGCAGCTCCAAGGGTCCGGTAGCTTTCTTT
many	TRBD2	TRBV11-3	TRBJ2-1	CASSFRTSGDNNNEQFF	TGTGCCAGCAGCTTTCGAACTAGCGGGGACAACAACAATGAGCAGTTCTTC
many	NA	TRBV7-2	TRBJ2-7	CASSPLGSSSSSYEQYF	TGTGCCAGCAGCCCACTCGGGTCCTCCTCCAGCTCCTACGAGCAGTACTTC
many	NA	TRBV5-8	TRBJ2-7	CASSSLGRVQDEQYF	TGTGCCAGCAGCTCTTTAGGTAGGGTGCAGGACGAGCAGTACTTC
many	NA	TRBV27	TRBJ2-7	CASIQSKGRVQYEQYF	TGTGCCAGCATCCAAAGTAAGGGAAGGGTTCAATACGAGCAGTACTTC
many	NA	TRBV27	TRBJ2-1	CASSWGGSLGEQFF	TGTGCCAGCAGTTGGGGGGGCAGCCTTGGTGAGCAGTTCTTC
few	NA	TRBV7-9	TRBJ1-1	CASSREASF	TGTGCCAGCAGCAGGGAAGCTTCCTTT
many	TRBD2	TRBV12-3/TRBV12-4	TRBJ2-5	CASTPGGSQYF	TGTGCCAGCACCCCCGGGGGGTCCCAGTACTTC
few	NA	TRBV29-1	TRBJ2-3	CSVEEGAGDTQYF	TGCAGCGTTGAGGAGGGGGCTGGAGATACGCAGTATTTT
NA	TRBD1	TRBV2	TRBJ1-1	CASSGDRGQLNTEAFF	TGTGCCAGCAGTGGGGACAGGGGACAGTTGAACACTGAAGCTTTCTTT
many	NA	TRBV11-2	TRBJ2-7	CASSAYSGTYEQYF	TGTGCCAGCAGCGCCTATAGCGGAACCTACGAGCAGTACTTC
many	TRBD1	TRBV29-1	TRBJ2-5	CSAVPGQLYPQYF	TGCAGCGCCGTGCCGGGACAGTTGTATCCCCAGTACTTC
NA	TRBD2	TRBV7-2	TRBJ2-5	CASSATRGGETQYF	TGTGCCAGCAGCGCGACGCGGGGGGGAGAGACCCAGTACTTC
NA	TRBD1	TRBV24-1	TRBJ2-7	CATSPPGGPARPYEQYF	TGTGCCACCAGCCCACCAGGGGGTCCAGCTCGCCCCTACGAGCAGTACTTC
many	TRBD2	TRBV3-1	TRBJ2-1	CASSQVLAGANEQFF	TGTGCCAGCAGCCAAGTGTTAGCGGGAGCGAATGAGCAGTTCTTC
few	NA	TRBV6-5	TRBJ2-7	CASSYIIGRGEQYF	TGTGCCAGCAGTTACATTATAGGGAGAGGCGAGCAGTACTTC
NA	NA	TRBV29-1	TRBJ2-1	CSVALADDNEQFF	TGCAGCGTTGCCCTTGCTGATGACAATGAGCAGTTCTTC
few	NA	TRBV5-1	TRBJ2-2	CASSPNDFNTGELFF	TGCGCCAGCAGCCCTAACGATTTTAACACCGGGGAGCTGTTTTTT
NA	NA	TRBV24-1	TRBJ1-3	CATKGPGNTIYF	TGTGCCACCAAAGGGCCTGGAAACACCATATATTTT
few	NA	TRBV7-2	TRBJ2-1	CASSLGGKQFF	TGTGCCAGCAGCTTAGGGGGGAAGCAGTTCTTC
many	TRBD1	TRBV28	TRBJ1-6	CASSSAGQGNSPLHF	TGTGCCAGCAGCTCTGCCGGACAGGGGAATTCACCCCTCCACTTT
many	NA	TRBV11-2	TRBJ1-1	CASSLGGLGGSNTEAFF	TGTGCCAGCAGCTTAGGCGGTCTAGGAGGGTCGAACACTGAAGCTTTCTTT
few	NA	TRBV19	TRBJ2-1	CASSEPTRHGGEQFF	TGTGCCAGTAGCGAACCGACTCGGCATGGGGGGGAGCAGTTCTTC
NA	TRBD2	TRBV28	TRBJ2-1	CASQILAGGNEQFF	TGTGCCAGCCAAATACTAGCGGGGGGAAATGAGCAGTTCTTC
few	NA	TRBV3-1	TRBJ2-2	CASSQGPGAPVQGELFF	TGTGCCAGCAGCCAAGGTCCGGGGGCACCCGTCCAGGGGGAGCTGTTTTTT
few	NA	TRBV19	TRBJ1-5	CASKMRESNQPQHF	TGTGCCAGTAAGATGAGGGAGAGCAATCAGCCCCAGCATTTT
many	NA	TRBV27	TRBJ1-1	CASSLNPKGTEAFF	TGTGCCAGCAGTTTAAACCCGAAGGGCACTGAAGCTTTCTTT
many	NA	TRBV12-3/TRBV12-4	TRBJ2-2	CASCEGTGELFF	TGTGCCAGCTGCGAGGGCACCGGGGAGCTGTTTTTT
many	NA	TRBV27	TRBJ1-4	CASSPRQAREKLFF	TGTGCCAGCAGTCCTCGACAGGCTAGGGAAAAACTGTTTTTT
NA	NA	TRBV6-1	TRBJ2-1	CASSLGPSYEQFF	TGTGCCAGCAGCCTCGGACCCTCGTATGAGCAGTTCTTC
NA	TRBD2	TRBV24-1	TRBJ2-2	CATSDRQLAGGSSSWSGELFF	TGTGCCACCAGTGATCGCCAACTAGCGGGAGGGTCCTCCTCGTGGTCCGGGGAGCTGTTTTTT
many	NA	TRBV2	TRBJ1-5	CASSPDGNSNQPQHF	TGTGCCAGCAGTCCGGACGGAAATAGCAATCAGCCCCAGCATTTT
NA	NA	TRBV6-1	TRBJ2-3	CASSDTHTDTQYF	TGTGCCAGCAGTGATACTCACACAGATACGCAGTATTTT
few	TRBD2	TRBV13	TRBJ2-5	CASSLSGGGQETQYF	TGTGCCAGCAGCTTATCGGGAGGGGGTCAAGAGACCCAGTACTTC